Included here is one T cell receptor (beta chain) sequence, with context. This clone was seen more than once but under ten times. Its antigen is unknown. Nothing much larger sits one base from this clone, and base qualities are not available. The sample's time point label, decoded: baseline, week 1 (first vaccination visit). The treatment or condition label on this specimen signifies: pre-vaccination baseline after standard-of-care therapy. Newly diagnosed WHO grade 3 or 4 IDH1-mutant astrocytomas showing loss of nuclear ATRX were present in the donors. The samples were drawn from NOA16, a multicentre, single-arm, open-label phase I trial in Germany that tested a mutant IDH1 peptide vaccine in humans for the first time. For immunogenicity testing, the blood drawn at visit V03 was used as the baseline sample. Genomic DNA for TCRB sequencing was isolated from EDTA blood with the DNeasy Blood and Tissue Kit.

The sample originates from a study of a mutant IDH1 vaccine in newly diagnosed glioma (dated by TCRdb to the early 2020s). In the study overall: Of the 32 patients who were treated, around 62% were male and roughly 38% were female, and the mean age was around 40 years. For exploratory analyses, longitudinal TCRB deep sequencing was carried out in about two dozen treated patients wherever samples were available. Peripheral blood was collected at six visits: V03 (baseline), V05, V07, V10, V12 and V13. Before enrollment, patients had received standard therapy of radiotherapy alone, temozolomide alone, or radiochemotherapy with temozolomide; most received the combination.

Receptor libraries were prepared by the immunoSEQ multiplex PCR assay. Rearranged TCR beta chain sequences were amplified with the hsTCRB Kit following the manufacturer's protocol. Sequencing of TCRB libraries was carried out on an Illumina MiSeq. The published analysis was carried out like this. The proprietary platform of the kit vendor was used for demultiplexing, trimming and gene mapping. TCRdb provides this immuneACCESS table in a form limited to in-frame rearrangements. Some clones are lacking; in checked studies, under half of them reflect an unresolved V gene, and why the rest are absent is not known. V and J calls and clone size are given by that table; D and trimming were obtained from the DNA. Across this sample there are 55,000 to 70,000 clones, with 79% seen only once. In total, the top ten clones hold 8.2% of the sample. General findings and caveats noted by the study authors: The authors noted that analyses of patient blood samples could not be reproduced because of sample limitations. Immune responses induced by the vaccine were seen in around 93% of patients across multiple MHC alleles. No apparent relationship was observed between pseudoprogression and alterations in the top peripheral T cell clonotypes detected by TCRB sequencing. Selection of PBMC samples for TCRB deep sequencing was based on availability.

The CDR3 has 15 amino acids, counting the end cysteine and phenylalanine. Just CDR3 DNA is preserved here, 45 bases in frame from base 1. V loses 7 bases of germline sequence and J loses 10 bases, and the interval between the two ends is 20 bases. The germline V gene sets CDR1 to SNHLY and CDR2 to FYNNEI. The chain was built from TRBV2 and TRBJ1-6; TRBD1 is a possible D gene, resting on 5 matching bases. Here the sequenced sample was PBMCs, taken from a glioma patient treated with radiotherapy, temozolomide or both. The source of this sequence is a man between 45 and 60 years old with glioma. The DNA reads as follows: TGTGCCAGCATTCCAACCGGGGCCCGAGGGTCACCCCTCCACTTT. It translates to CASIPTGARGSPLHF.